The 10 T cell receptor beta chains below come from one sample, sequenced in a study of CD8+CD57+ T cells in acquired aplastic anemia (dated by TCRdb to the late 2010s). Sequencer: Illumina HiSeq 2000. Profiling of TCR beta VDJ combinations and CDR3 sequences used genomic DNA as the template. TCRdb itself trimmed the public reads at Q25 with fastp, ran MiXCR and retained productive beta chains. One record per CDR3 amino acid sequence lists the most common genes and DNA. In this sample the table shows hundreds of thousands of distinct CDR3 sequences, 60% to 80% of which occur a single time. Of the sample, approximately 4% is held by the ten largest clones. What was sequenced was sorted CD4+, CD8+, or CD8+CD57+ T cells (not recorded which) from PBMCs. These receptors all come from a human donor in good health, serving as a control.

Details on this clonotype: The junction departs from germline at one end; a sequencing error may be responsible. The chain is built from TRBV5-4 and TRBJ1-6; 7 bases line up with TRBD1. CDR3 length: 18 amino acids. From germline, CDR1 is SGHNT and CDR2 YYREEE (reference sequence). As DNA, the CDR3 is TGTGCCAGCAGCTTGGCCCCACAGGGGCCGTCCTACAATTCACCCCTCCACTTT. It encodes CASSLAPQGPSYNSPLHF. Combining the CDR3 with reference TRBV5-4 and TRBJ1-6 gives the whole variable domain ETGVTQSPTHLIKTRGQQVTLRCSSQSGHNTVSWYQQALGQGPQFIFQYYREEENGRGNFPPRFSGLQFPNYSSELNVNALELDDSALYLCASSLAPQGPSYNSPLHFGNGTRLTVT.

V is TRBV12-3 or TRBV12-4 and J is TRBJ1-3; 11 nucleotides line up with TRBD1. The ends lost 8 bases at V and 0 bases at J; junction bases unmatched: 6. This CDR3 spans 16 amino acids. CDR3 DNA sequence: TGTGCCAGCCGGGGGACAGGGGGAAACTCTGGAAACACCATATATTTT. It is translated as CASRGTGGNSGNTIYF.

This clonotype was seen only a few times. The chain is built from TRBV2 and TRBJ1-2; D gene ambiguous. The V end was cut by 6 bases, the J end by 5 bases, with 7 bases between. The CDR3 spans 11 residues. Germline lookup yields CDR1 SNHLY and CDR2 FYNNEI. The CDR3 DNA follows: TGTGCCAGCAGCGTCAGATATGGCTACACCTTC. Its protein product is CASSVRYGYTF.

The CDR3 spells CSAPVGRRSQETQYF. The CDR3 nucleotides are TGCAGCGCACCCGTCGGCAGAAGGAGCCAAGAGACCCAGTACTTC. The genes are TRBV20-1 and TRBJ2-5; D is uncertain. Germline assignment: CDR1 DFQATT and CDR2 SNEGSKA (reference sequence). The CDR3 extends over 15 amino acids.

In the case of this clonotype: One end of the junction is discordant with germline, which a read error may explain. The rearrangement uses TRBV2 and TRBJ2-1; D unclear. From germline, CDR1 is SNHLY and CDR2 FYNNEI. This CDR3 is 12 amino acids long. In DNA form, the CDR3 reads TGTGCCAGCAGCCGTCACAGTTCCGGGTGGTCCTTC. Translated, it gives CASSRHSSGWSF.

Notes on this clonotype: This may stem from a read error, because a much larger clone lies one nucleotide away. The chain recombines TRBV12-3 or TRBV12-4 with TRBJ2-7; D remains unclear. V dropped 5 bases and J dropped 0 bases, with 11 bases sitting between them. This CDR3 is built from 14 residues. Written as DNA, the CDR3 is TGTGCCAGCAGTCCCGGATCGAGCTCCTACGAGCAGTACTTC. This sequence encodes CASSPGSSSYEQYF.

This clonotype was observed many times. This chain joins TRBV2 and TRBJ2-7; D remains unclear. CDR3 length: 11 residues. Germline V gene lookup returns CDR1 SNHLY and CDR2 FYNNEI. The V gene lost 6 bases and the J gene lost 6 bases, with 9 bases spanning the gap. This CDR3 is CASREIGEQYF. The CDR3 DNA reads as TGTGCCAGCAGGGAAATAGGCGAGCAGTACTTC.

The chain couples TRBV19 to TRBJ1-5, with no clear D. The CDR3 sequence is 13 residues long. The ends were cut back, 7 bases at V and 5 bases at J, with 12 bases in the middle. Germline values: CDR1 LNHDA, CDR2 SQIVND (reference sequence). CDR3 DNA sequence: TGTGCCAGTACCATGGGAGGATATCAGCCCCAGCATTTT. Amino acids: CASTMGGYQPQHF. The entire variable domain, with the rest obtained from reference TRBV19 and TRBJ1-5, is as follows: DGGITQSPKYLFRKEGQNVTLSCEQNLNHDAMYWYRQDPGQGLRLIYYSQIVNDFQKGDIAEGYSVSREKKESFPLTVTSAQKNPTAFYLCASTMGGYQPQHFGDGTRLSIL.

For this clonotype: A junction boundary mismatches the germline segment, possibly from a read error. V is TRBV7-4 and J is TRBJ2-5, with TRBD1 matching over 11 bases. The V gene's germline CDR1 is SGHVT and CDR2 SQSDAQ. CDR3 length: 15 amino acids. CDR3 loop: CASSLGGQGVETQYF. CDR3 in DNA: TGTGCCAGCAGCTTAGGGGGACAGGGGGTGGAGACCCAGTACTTT.

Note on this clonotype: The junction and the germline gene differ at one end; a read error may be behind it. The CDR3 is CASRVSEVFALHFF. CDR3 DNA: TGTGCCAGCAGGGTCAGTGAGGTCTTTGCCCTCCACTTTTTT. The V gene is TRBV2, the J gene TRBJ2-3, with no clear D. The CDR3 has 14 amino acids. Germline V lookup: CDR1 SNHLY, CDR2 FYNNEI.